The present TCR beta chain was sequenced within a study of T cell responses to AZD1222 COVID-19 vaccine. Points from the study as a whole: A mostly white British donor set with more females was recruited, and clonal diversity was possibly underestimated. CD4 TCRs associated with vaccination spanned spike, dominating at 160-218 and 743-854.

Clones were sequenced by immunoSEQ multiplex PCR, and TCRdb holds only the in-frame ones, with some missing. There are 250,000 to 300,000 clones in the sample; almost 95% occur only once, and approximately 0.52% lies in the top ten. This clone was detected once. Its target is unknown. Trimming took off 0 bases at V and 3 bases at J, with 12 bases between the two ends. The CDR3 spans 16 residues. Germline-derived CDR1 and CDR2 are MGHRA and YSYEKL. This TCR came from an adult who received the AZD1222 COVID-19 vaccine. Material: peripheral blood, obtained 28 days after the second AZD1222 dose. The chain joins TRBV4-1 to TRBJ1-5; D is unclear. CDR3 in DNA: TGCGCCAGCAGCCAAGATCCCGGGGTATCCAATCAGCCCCAGCATTTT. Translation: CASSQDPGVSNQPQHF.